What follows are 5 T cell receptor beta chains derived from one specimen sequenced in a study of blood T cells in healthy people across ages. The authors ran a second PCR of roughly 6 to 12 cycles using a sample-barcoded 5' primer and a J-beta primer mix. One entry per CDR3 protein, called by TCRdb with MiXCR from the 5' RACE reads. Counted here are just under 750,000 distinct CDR3 sequences, around a fifth occurring once; the ten biggest clones make up roughly 22%. Material: blood. These receptors were collected from a man in his 70s in good health.

The chain joins TRBV5-1 to TRBJ1-3; tentatively, D is TRBD1 (5 bases). The CDR3 covers 18 residues. V lost 2 bases and J 0 bases, leaving 18 bases between the germline ends. Germline CDR1 and CDR2: SGHRS and YFSETQ. In nucleotides, the CDR3 is TGCGCCAGCAGCTTCAGTACTCCGACAGCCGTCTCTGGAAACACCATATATTTT. Encoded protein: CASSFSTPTAVSGNTIYF.

This sequence joins TRBV28 and TRBJ1-4; D is unresolved. The ends were cut back, 5 bases at V and 7 bases at J, with 11 bases in the middle. Germline V gene data show CDR1 as MDHEN and CDR2 as SYDVKM. The CDR3 covers 13 residues. CDR3 amino acids: CASSDGNTEKLFF. The DNA of the CDR3 is TGTGCCAGCAGTGACGGCAATACTGAAAAACTGTTTTTT.

The V and J genes are TRBV6-5 and TRBJ1-1; D is perhaps TRBD1 (5 bases). The CDR3 contains 15 residues. With 0 bases removed from V and 5 bases from J, the gap between germline ends came to 13 bases. The germline V gene has CDR1 MNHEY and CDR2 SVGAGI. The CDR3 sequence: CASSYSVRVETEAFF. The DNA for the CDR3 is TGTGCCAGCAGTTACTCGGTCAGGGTCGAAACTGAAGCTTTCTTT.

The chain combines TRBV5-1 with TRBJ2-3; D is possibly TRBD1 (6 bases). Deletions cut 4 bases from V and 0 bases from J, with 12 bases between. The length of the CDR3 is 15 residues. In germline, CDR1 is SGHRS, CDR2 YFSETQ. The CDR3 DNA reads TGCGCCAGCAGCCAAGGACAGCCTAGCACAGATACGCAGTATTTT. Translated: CASSQGQPSTDTQYF.

The chain joins TRBV20-1 to TRBJ2-5; 11 bases align to TRBD2. TRBJ2-7 explains the end of the DNA better; the J call may be wrong. Per germline, CDR1 DFQATT and CDR2 SNEGSKA (reference sequence). This CDR3 has 14 amino acids. CDR3 coding DNA: TGCAGTGCCATCCCGGGACTAGCGGATTACGAGCAGTACTTC. It codes for CSAIPGLADYEQYF.